This paragraph reports one TCR beta chain. The sample comes from a study of T cell changes during pregnancy in multiple sclerosis. The CDR3 has 14 residues. Trimming removed 5 bases at V and 2 bases at J, with 13 bases between. CDR1 and CDR2 (germline): LNHDA, SQIVND (reference sequence). TCRdb keeps only in-frame clones here, not all; method: immunoSEQ multiplex PCR. Of fewer than 65,000 clones in the sample, 91% are singletons; the top ten hold more than 8.5%. The sample was CD8+ T cells from peripheral blood mononuclear cells, taken after pregnancy. V gene TRBV19 combines with J gene TRBJ2-7; D gene ambiguous. This TCR was sampled from a female donor with multiple sclerosis, enrolled in a pregnancy study. The CDR3 loop reads CASSPYETPYEQYF. In DNA form, the CDR3 reads TGTGCCAGTAGTCCCTATGAGACACCCTACGAGCAGTACTTC.